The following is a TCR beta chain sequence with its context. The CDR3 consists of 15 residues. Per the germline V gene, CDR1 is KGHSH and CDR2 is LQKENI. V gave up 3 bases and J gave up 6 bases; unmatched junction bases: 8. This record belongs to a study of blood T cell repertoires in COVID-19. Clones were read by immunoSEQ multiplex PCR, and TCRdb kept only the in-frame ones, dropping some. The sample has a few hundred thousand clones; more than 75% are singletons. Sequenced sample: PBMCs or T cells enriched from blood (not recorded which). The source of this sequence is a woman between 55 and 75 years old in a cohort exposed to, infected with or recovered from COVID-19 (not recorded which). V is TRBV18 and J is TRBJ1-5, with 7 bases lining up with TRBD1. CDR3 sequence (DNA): TGTGCCAGCTCACCCTACGGGACAGCGAGTCAGCCCCAGCATTTT. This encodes CASSPYGTASQPQHF.